The clone carrying this T cell receptor (beta chain) was seen once. Compared with germline, one end of the junction differs, possibly owing to a read error. Germline CDR1 reads SGHAT; CDR2 reads FQNNGV. The CDR3 has 13 amino acids. A modified ARM-PCR protocol with three rounds of nested PCR amplified TCRbeta. TCRdb reprocessed the multiplex PCR reads via MiXCR and lists one record per CDR3 protein. The sample shows roughly 75,000 distinct CDR3 sequences, roughly 80% of them seen only once. This record belongs to a study of tumor and adjacent non-tumor tissue in lung cancer. The template was RNA from unsorted bulk tissue. This non-tumor lung sample came from over 3 cm beyond the tumor edge.

The source material was distant non-tumor lung tissue. V gene TRBV11-2 combines with J gene TRBJ1-2; TRBD1 matches at 9 bases. This sequence originates from a man aged 55 to 69 with non-small cell lung cancer. The CDR3 coding sequence is TGTGCCAACAGGGGGCCGTTGGACTATGCCTACACCTTC. Protein product: CANRGPLDYAYTF.